Listed below are T cell receptor beta chains from one sample, sequenced in a study of vaccination and CD4 T cells after COVID-19. TCRdb independently ran MiXCR on the PCR reads; one entry per CDR3 protein. Of some 16,000 distinct CDR3 sequences in the sample, over 45% were seen once. These receptors have no identified antigens. Source material: CD4+ T cells from blood, cultured in vitro. The receptor set was obtained from a human donor who had recovered from COVID-19. CDR3s include the opening cysteine and the closing phenylalanine or tryptophan. The D gene is left open where the match is weak. A row's size may be missing; if present it is once, few, many or a size class.

clone size	V gene	J gene	D gene	CDR3 DNA	CDR3 protein
NA	TRBV24-1	TRBJ2-3	TRBD1	TGTGCCACCAGTGATCGGGACAGGGTGAGCACAGATACGCAGTATTTT	CATSDRDRVSTDTQYF
few	TRBV27	TRBJ1-2	NA	TGTGCCAGCAGTCCCCCCCTCGGTCTCCAACGGGGCTACACCTTC	CASSPPLGLQRGYTF
NA	TRBV20-1	TRBJ2-5	TRBD2	TGCAGTGCCCGGACTAGCGGGAGTCGAGAGACCCAGTACTTC	CSARTSGSRETQYF
NA	TRBV28	TRBJ2-3	NA	TGTGCCAGCAGTTTAGCGGCGGGATATACAGATACGCAGTATTTT	CASSLAAGYTDTQYF
NA	TRBV27	TRBJ2-7	NA	TGTGCCAGCAGCCCCAATAGCGGACCCTACGAGCAGTACTTC	CASSPNSGPYEQYF
NA	TRBV15	TRBJ2-3	NA	TGTGCCACCAGCAGGACTAGTCGGTACACAGATACGCAGTATTTT	CATSRTSRYTDTQYF
once	TRBV5-1	TRBJ1-3	NA	TGCGCCAGCAGCCCAACAGTGAGCTCTGGAAACACCATATATTTT	CASSPTVSSGNTIYF
NA	TRBV20-1	TRBJ2-5	NA	TGCAGTGCTCTCCGATCCCCATCGGAAGAGACCCAGTACTTC	CSALRSPSEETQYF
once	TRBV6-1	TRBJ1-5	NA	TGTGCCAGCAGTCTGGGGGAAGATCAGCCCCAGCATTTT	CASSLGEDQPQHF
NA	TRBV28	TRBJ1-1	NA	TGTGCCAGCAGTTCAGCTTACCGGGGGACTGAAGCTTTCTTT	CASSSAYRGTEAFF
NA	TRBV27	TRBJ1-6	NA	TGTGCCAGCAGTTTATCTTGGGCAGACTATTCACCCCTCCACTTT	CASSLSWADYSPLHF
NA	TRBV5-1	TRBJ2-1	TRBD2	TGCGCCAGCAGCGGGGGACTAGCGGGAGGGTACAATGAGCAGTTCTTC	CASSGGLAGGYNEQFF
NA	TRBV11-1	TRBJ2-5	NA	TGTGCCAGCAGCTTAGTAATGGGGAAAGAGACCCAGTACTTC	CASSLVMGKETQYF
NA	TRBV20-1	TRBJ2-1	NA	TGCAGTGCTAGGCCACGGGTAGACTCCTACAATGAGCAGTTCTTC	CSARPRVDSYNEQFF
NA	TRBV2	TRBJ2-7	NA	TGTGCCAGCAGTAACAGGTGGTCCTACGAGCAGTACTTC	CASSNRWSYEQYF
NA	TRBV6-1	TRBJ2-1	TRBD2	TGTGCCAGCAGTGAATATCGTCGGGAGGCCTATCAGAGTTACAATGAGCAGTTCTTC	CASSEYRREAYQSYNEQFF